This T cell receptor beta chain was identified in a study of blood T cell repertoires in COVID-19. Clones were sequenced by immunoSEQ multiplex PCR, and TCRdb holds only the in-frame ones, with some missing. The sample contains 9,200 or so clones, roughly 90% of which appear only once. Sequencing input: peripheral blood. This sequence was found in a man between 60 and 75 years old with acute or convalescent COVID-19.

The CDR3 spells CASSLLGDGYTF. The CDR3 bases are TGTGCCAGCAGTTTATTAGGGGATGGCTACACCTTC. The chain recombines TRBV28 with TRBJ1-2; D perhaps matches TRBD1 (5 bases). This CDR3 comprises 12 residues. CDR1 is MDHEN, CDR2 SYDVKM, per germline. V was cut by 1 base and J by 6 bases, with 6 bases left in between.